This T cell receptor beta chain originates from a study of blood T cell repertoires in COVID-19. Using immunoSEQ multiplex PCR, the repertoire was profiled, and TCRdb retains in-frame clones only, with some absent. Here the sample spans a few hundred thousand clones, around 88% being singletons. Trimming stripped 6 bases from V and 0 bases from J, with 15 bases between. CDR3 length equals 16 residues. The germline gives CDR1 SGHAT, CDR2 FQNNGV. The receptor was isolated from a young woman who had recovered from COVID-19. The specimen sequenced was peripheral blood. This chain uses TRBV11-2 with TRBJ1-3; D remains ambiguous. The chain's CDR3 is CASRISFKSSGNTIYF. For the CDR3, the DNA is TGTGCCAGCAGAATTTCCTTCAAGAGCTCTGGAAACACCATATATTTT.